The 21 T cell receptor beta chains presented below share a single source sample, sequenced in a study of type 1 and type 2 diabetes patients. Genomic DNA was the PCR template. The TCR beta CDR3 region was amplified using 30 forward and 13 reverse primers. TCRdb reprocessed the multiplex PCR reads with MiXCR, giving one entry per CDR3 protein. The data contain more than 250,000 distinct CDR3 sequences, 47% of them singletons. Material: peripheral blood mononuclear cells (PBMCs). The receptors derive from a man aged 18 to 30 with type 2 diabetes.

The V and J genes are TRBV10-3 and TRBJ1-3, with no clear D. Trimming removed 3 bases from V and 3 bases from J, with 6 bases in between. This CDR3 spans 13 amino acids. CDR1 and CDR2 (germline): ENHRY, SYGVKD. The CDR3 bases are TGTGCCATCAGTGATGACTTTGGAAACACCATATATTTT. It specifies CAISDDFGNTIYF.

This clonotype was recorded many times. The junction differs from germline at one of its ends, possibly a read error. CDR3: CASSLGTEAFF. The CDR3 nucleotides read TGCGCCAGCAGCTTGGGCACTGAAGCTTTCTTT. The chain has TRBV12-3 or TRBV12-4 and TRBJ1-1, with D unclear. The CDR3 runs 11 residues.

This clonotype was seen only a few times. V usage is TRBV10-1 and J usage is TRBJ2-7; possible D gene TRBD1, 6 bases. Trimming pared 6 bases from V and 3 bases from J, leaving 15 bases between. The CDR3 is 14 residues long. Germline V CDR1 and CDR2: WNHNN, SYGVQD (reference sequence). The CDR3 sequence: CASSAGTRYYEQYF. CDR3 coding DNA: TGCGCCAGCAGCGCCGGGACACGATACTACGAGCAGTACTTC.

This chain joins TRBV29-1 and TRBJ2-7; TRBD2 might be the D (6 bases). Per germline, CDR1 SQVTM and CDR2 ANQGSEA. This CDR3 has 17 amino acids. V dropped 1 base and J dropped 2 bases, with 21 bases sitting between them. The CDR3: CSVEVQASGRETYEQYF. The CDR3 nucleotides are TGCAGCGTTGAAGTGCAGGCCTCCGGGAGAGAAACCTACGAGCAGTACTTC.

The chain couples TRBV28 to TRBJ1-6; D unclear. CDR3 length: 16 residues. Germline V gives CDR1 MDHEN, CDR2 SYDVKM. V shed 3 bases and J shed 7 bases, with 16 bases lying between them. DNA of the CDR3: TGTGCCAGCAGTTTGATAGAGGGAATAGGAAATTCACCCCTCCACTTT. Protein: CASSLIEGIGNSPLHF.

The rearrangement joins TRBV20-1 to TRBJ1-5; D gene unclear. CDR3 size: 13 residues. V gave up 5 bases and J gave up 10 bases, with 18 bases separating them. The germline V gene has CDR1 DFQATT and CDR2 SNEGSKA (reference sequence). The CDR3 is CSARGGGAVPQHF. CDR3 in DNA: TGCAGTGCTCGGGGTGGCGGAGCAGTCCCCCAGCATTTT.

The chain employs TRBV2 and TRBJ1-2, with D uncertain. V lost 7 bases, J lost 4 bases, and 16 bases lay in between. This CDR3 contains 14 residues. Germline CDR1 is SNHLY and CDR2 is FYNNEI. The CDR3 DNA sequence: TGTGCCAGCAACGAGCCTCCGGGATTCTATGGCTACACCTTC. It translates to CASNEPPGFYGYTF.

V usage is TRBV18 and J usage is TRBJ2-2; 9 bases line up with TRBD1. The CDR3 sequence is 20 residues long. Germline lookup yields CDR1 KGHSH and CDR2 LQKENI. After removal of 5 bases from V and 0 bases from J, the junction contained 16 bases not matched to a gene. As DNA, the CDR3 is TGTGCCAGCTCATCCATAAACCTATCTGGGACAGGGTCGAACACCGGGGAGCTGTTTTTT. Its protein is CASSSINLSGTGSNTGELFF.

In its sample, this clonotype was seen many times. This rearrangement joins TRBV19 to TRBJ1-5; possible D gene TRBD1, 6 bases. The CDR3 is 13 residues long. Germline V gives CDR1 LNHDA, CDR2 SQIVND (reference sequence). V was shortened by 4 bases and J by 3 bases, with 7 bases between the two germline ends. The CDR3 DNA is TGTGCCAGTAGTAGACAGGTCAATCAGCCCCAGCATTTT. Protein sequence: CASSRQVNQPQHF.

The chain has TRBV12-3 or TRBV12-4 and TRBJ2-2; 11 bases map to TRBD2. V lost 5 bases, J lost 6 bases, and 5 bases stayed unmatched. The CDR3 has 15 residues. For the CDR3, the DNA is TGTGCCAGCAGTCAACTAGCGGGAGCGTCCGGGGAGCTGTTTTTT. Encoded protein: CASSQLAGASGELFF.

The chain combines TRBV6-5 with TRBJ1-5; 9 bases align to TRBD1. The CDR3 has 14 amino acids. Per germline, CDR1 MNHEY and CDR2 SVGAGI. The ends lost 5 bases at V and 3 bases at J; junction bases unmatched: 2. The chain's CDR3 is CASSGQGNNQPQHF. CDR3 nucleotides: TGTGCCAGCAGTGGACAGGGGAACAATCAGCCCCAGCATTTT.

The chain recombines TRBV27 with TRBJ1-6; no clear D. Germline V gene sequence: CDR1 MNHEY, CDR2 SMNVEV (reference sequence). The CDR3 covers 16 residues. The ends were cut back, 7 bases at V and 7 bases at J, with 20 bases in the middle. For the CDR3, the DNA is TGTGCCAGCACTCCTGGGGTAGGAGCATCAAATTCACCCCTCCACTTT. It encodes CASTPGVGASNSPLHF.

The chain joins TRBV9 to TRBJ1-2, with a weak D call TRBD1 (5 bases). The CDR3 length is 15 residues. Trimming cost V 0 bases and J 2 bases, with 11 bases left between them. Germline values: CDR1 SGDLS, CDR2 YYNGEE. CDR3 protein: CASSVGRDANYGYTF. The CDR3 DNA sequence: TGTGCCAGCAGCGTAGGTAGGGACGCCAACTATGGCTACACCTTC.

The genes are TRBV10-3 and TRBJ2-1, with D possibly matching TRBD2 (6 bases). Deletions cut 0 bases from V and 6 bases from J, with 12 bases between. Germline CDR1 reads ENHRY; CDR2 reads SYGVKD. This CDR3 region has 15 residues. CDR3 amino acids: CAISESSLARNEQFF. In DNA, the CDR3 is TGTGCCATCAGTGAGTCGAGCCTAGCGCGCAATGAGCAGTTCTTC.

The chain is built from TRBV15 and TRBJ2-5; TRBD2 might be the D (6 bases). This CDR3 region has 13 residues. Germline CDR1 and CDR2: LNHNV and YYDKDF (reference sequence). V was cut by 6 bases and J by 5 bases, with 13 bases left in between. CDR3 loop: CATRGGVRETQYF. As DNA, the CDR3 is TGTGCCACCAGGGGCGGGGTACGGGAGACCCAGTACTTC.

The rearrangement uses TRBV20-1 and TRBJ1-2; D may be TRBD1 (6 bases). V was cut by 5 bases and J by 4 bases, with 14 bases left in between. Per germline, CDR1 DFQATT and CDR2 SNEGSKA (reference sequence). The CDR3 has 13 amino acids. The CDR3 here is CSAVDSLSYGYTF. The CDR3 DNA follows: TGCAGTGCTGTGGACAGTCTCTCCTATGGCTACACCTTC.

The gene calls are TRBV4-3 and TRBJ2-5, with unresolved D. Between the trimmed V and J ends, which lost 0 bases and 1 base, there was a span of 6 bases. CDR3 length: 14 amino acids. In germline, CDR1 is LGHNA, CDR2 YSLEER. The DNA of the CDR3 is TGCGCCAGCAGCCAAGATTTGGGCCAAGAGACCCAGTACTTC. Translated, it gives CASSQDLGQETQYF.

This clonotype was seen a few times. The CDR3: CATSRDREGGGYTF. In nucleotides, the CDR3 is TGTGCCACCAGCAGAGATCGGGAGGGCGGCGGCTACACCTTC. The chain couples TRBV15 to TRBJ1-2; D gene uncertain. Per germline, CDR1 LNHNV and CDR2 YYDKDF (reference sequence). V dropped 0 bases and J dropped 8 bases, with 13 bases sitting between them. This CDR3 is 14 amino acids long.

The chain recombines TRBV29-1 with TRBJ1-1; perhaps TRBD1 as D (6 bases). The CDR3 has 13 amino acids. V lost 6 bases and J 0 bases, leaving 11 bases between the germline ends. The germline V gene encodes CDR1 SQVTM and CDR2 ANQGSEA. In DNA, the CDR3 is TGCAGCGTGACGGACAGCCTGAACACTGAAGCTTTCTTT. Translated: CSVTDSLNTEAFF. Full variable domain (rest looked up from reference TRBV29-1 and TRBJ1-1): SAVISQKPSRDICQRGTSLTIQCQVDSQVTMMFWYRQQPGQSLTLIATANQGSEATYESGFVIDKFPISRPNLTFSTLTVSNMSPEDSSIYLCSVTDSLNTEAFFGQGTRLTVV.

CDR3: CASSEQGFNSPLHF. CDR3 in DNA: TGTGCCAGCAGCGAACAGGGATTCAATTCACCCCTCCACTTT. This chain connects TRBV13 to TRBJ1-6; D is possibly TRBD1 (6 bases). The CDR3 has 14 amino acids. The germline V and J ends were trimmed by 5 bases and 7 bases, with 12 bases remaining between them. Germline V CDR1 and CDR2: PRHDT, FYEKMQ (reference sequence). Combining the CDR3 with reference TRBV13 and TRBJ1-6 gives the whole variable domain AAGVIQSPRHLIKEKRETATLKCYPIPRHDTVYWYQQGPGQDPQFLISFYEKMQSDKGSIPDRFSAQQFSDYHSELNMSSLELGDSALYFCASSEQGFNSPLHFGNGTRLTVT.

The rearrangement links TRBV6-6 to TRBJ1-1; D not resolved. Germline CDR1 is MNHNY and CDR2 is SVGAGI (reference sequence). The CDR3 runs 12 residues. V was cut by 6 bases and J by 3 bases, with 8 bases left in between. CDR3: CASSPEYTEAFF. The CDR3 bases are TGTGCCAGCAGCCCCGAATACACTGAAGCTTTCTTT.